These 11 T cell receptor beta chains were sequenced from one sample in a study of control samples from healthy donors and cancer patients. The data were produced by immunoSEQ multiplex PCR, yet TCRdb's version contains in-frame clones alone and is incomplete. The table has 20,000 to 25,000 clones, around four fifths seen once. Material for sequencing was PBMCs. Receptor source: a man in his sixties with colorectal cancer.

This sequence joins TRBV2 and TRBJ2-2; perhaps TRBD1 as D (6 bases). In germline, CDR1 is SNHLY, CDR2 FYNNEI. With 6 bases removed from V and 4 bases from J, the gap between germline ends came to 12 bases. The CDR3 is 14 residues long. The CDR3 here is CASRTGLGTGELFF. The DNA for the CDR3 is TGTGCCAGCAGGACAGGCCTGGGCACCGGGGAGCTGTTTTTT.

J is TRBJ2-1 and V is TRBV3-1 (or the pseudogene TRBV3-2); D is possibly TRBD1 (6 bases). Trimming took 2 bases from V and 9 from J, leaving 11 bases between them. Germline V lookup: CDR1 LGHDT, CDR2 YNNKEL (reference sequence). The CDR3 is 13 residues long. The CDR3 region is CASSQWGRGEQFF. In DNA form, the CDR3 reads TGTGCCAGCAGCCAATGGGGGCGAGGTGAGCAGTTCTTC.

The chain is built from TRBV5-1 and TRBJ1-1; 8 bases match TRBD1. The CDR3 spans 14 residues. Per germline, CDR1 SGHRS and CDR2 YFSETQ. V lost 4 bases and J lost 6; bases outside the gene matches: 8. The CDR3: CASSGLDRGPEAFF. DNA of the CDR3: TGCGCCAGCAGCGGGCTAGACAGGGGCCCTGAAGCTTTCTTT.

This rearrangement joins TRBV15 to TRBJ2-5; no reliable D call. The germline V gene encodes CDR1 LNHNV and CDR2 YYDKDF (reference sequence). Trimming cost V 0 bases and J 7 bases, with 9 bases left between them. This CDR3 spans 13 amino acids. The CDR3 DNA sequence: TGTGCCACCAGCAGAGATCCAACCGTGACCCAGTACTTC. Protein: CATSRDPTVTQYF.

The chain uses TRBV11-2 and TRBJ2-1; the D gene is possibly TRBD2 (6 bases). Germline V gene lookup returns CDR1 SGHAT and CDR2 FQNNGV. The CDR3 is 15 amino acids. V was trimmed by 7 bases and J by 4 bases, leaving 17 bases between them. The CDR3 protein is CASTTGGLLYNEQFF. The CDR3 DNA reads TGTGCCAGCACCACCGGGGGACTTTTGTACAATGAGCAGTTCTTC.

This clone was recorded a few times. The genes are TRBV5-6 and TRBJ2-2; D gene unclear. Trimming left V 0 bases short and J 0 bases short, with 6 bases between. This CDR3 spans 15 amino acids. Germline V gene data show CDR1 as SGHDT and CDR2 as YYEEEE. CDR3 bases: TGTGCCAGCAGCTTGGGGTTCGCGAACACCGGGGAGCTGTTTTTT. Translating gives CASSLGFANTGELFF. The whole variable domain, remainder taken from reference TRBV5-6 and TRBJ2-2, is DAGVTQSPTHLIKTRGQQVTLRCSPKSGHDTVSWYQQALGQGPQFIFQYYEEEERQRGNFPDRFSGHQFPNYSSELNVNALLLGDSALYLCASSLGFANTGELFFGEGSRLTVL.

The table lists this clone with a few counts. This chain connects TRBV30 to TRBJ2-1; TRBD2 is a possible D gene (6 bases). The CDR3 totals 15 residues. From germline, CDR1 is GTSNPN and CDR2 SVGIG (reference sequence). Trimming shortened V by 0 bases and J by 4 bases, and 13 bases separated the two germline ends. In nucleotides, the CDR3 is TGTGCCTGGAGTGTGGTTAGCGGAAGTTACAATGAGCAGTTCTTC. This encodes CAWSVVSGSYNEQFF.

The chain has TRBV9 and TRBJ2-1; no reliable D call. Germline CDR1 is SGDLS and CDR2 is YYNGEE. The CDR3 is made up of 15 amino acids. V lost 0 bases, J lost 3 bases, and 10 bases lay in between. The CDR3 region has the DNA TGTGCCAGCAGCGTAGTTGAGGTTTACTACAATGAGCAGTTCTTC. Translated: CASSVVEVYYNEQFF.

J is TRBJ2-1 and V is TRBV7-9; 9 nucleotides line up with TRBD2. J lost 4 bases, V lost 2 bases, and 6 bases had no gene match. Germline V CDR1 and CDR2: SEHNR, FQNEAQ (reference sequence). This CDR3 contains 16 residues. This chain's CDR3 is CASSLITSGRYNEQFF. The CDR3 DNA reads as TGTGCCAGCAGCTTAATCACTAGCGGGCGGTACAATGAGCAGTTCTTC.

This chain links TRBV5-4 with TRBJ1-2; the D gene is possibly TRBD1 (6 bases). The V gene lost 4 bases and the J gene lost 1 base, with 14 bases spanning the gap. The CDR3 is made up of 15 amino acids. Germline CDR1 is SGHNT and CDR2 is YYREEE (reference sequence). DNA of the CDR3: TGTGCCAGCAGCCAAAGGGCAGGGGATAACTATGGCTACACCTTC. Encoded protein: CASSQRAGDNYGYTF.

The chain is built from TRBV29-1 and TRBJ1-1, with 11 bases aligning to TRBD1. After removal of 7 bases from V and 3 bases from J, the junction contained 7 bases not matched to a gene. This CDR3 region has 14 residues. Per germline, CDR1 SQVTM and CDR2 ANQGSEA. For the CDR3, the DNA is TGCAGCGCTCCGAAGGGACAGGGGGACACTGAAGCTTTCTTT. It encodes CSAPKGQGDTEAFF.